This passage covers 31 T cell receptor beta chains from one sample sequenced in a study of blood T cells in healthy people across ages. With a J-beta primer mix and a sample-barcoded 5' primer, a second PCR ran about 7 to 12 cycles. TCRdb re-called the 5' RACE reads with MiXCR, one entry per CDR3 protein. The data contain about 1,400,000 distinct CDR3 sequences, approximately 60% of them singletons. The specimen was blood. These TCRs come from a man aged 18 to 29 in good health.

This clonotype was recorded many times. This sequence joins TRBV4-3 and TRBJ2-5, with D perhaps TRBD2 (6 bases). The CDR3 contains 14 residues. Germline V gene sequence: CDR1 LGHNA, CDR2 YSLEER. V was trimmed by 0 bases and J by 4 bases, leaving 9 bases between them. The chain's CDR3 is CASSQDTSRETQYF. CDR3 sequence (DNA): TGCGCCAGCAGCCAAGATACTAGCCGAGAGACCCAGTACTTC.

This chain links TRBV5-1 with TRBJ1-1; D possibly corresponds to TRBD1 (5 bases). Germline CDR1 and CDR2: SGHRS and YFSETQ. CDR3 length: 15 amino acids. V lost 0 bases to trimming and J lost 6 bases, with 15 bases between them. CDR3 coding DNA: TGCGCCAGCAGCTTGGAGAGGGGCAGGGCGGCTGAAGCTTTCTTT. Residues: CASSLERGRAAEAFF.

CDR3 loop: CASSGGTGGRNEQFF. The CDR3 DNA is TGTGCCAGCAGTGGCGGGACAGGGGGCAGGAATGAGCAGTTCTTC. The chain is built from TRBV28 and TRBJ2-1; 12 nucleotides match TRBD1. The CDR3 is made up of 15 amino acids. Trimming removed 5 bases from V and 7 bases from J; junction bases left unmatched: 6. Germline V gives CDR1 MDHEN, CDR2 SYDVKM.

The CDR3 spells CAQEGDYGYTF. DNA for the CDR3: TGTGCCCAGGAGGGCGACTATGGCTACACCTTC. J is TRBJ1-2 and V is TRBV6-1, with unresolved D. Trimming cost V 11 bases and J 3 bases, with 10 bases left between them. Germline V gives CDR1 MNHNS, CDR2 SASEGT. The CDR3 runs 11 residues.

The chain recombines TRBV25-1 with TRBJ1-4, with D perhaps matching TRBD1 (5 bases). This CDR3 comprises 11 residues. V shed 8 bases and J shed 10 bases, with 11 bases lying between them. CDR1 is MGHDK, CDR2 SYGVNS, per germline. CDR3 loop: CASLRDGKLFF. CDR3 nucleotide sequence: TGTGCCAGCCTCCGGGACGGAAAACTGTTTTTT.

This chain links TRBV4-3 with TRBJ1-2; a possible D gene is TRBD1 (6 bases). Trimming took 5 bases from V and 8 from J, leaving 12 bases between them. Germline-derived CDR1 and CDR2 are LGHNA and YSLEER. The CDR3 is made up of 12 amino acids. For the CDR3, the DNA is TGCGCCAGCAGCGGGGCCGGGACAGGCTACACCTTC. Its translation: CASSGAGTGYTF.

The chain is built from TRBV6-4 and TRBJ2-1, with D unresolved. The tail of the sequence fits TRBJ2-7 better, so the J call may be wrong. Germline values: CDR1 MRHNA, CDR2 SNTAGT. This CDR3 spans 15 amino acids. The CDR3 here is CASSRDLISYNEQYF. The DNA of the CDR3 is TGTGCCAGCAGTCGCGACCTAATCTCCTACAATGAGCAGTACTTC.

A few counts support this clonotype. CDR3 in amino acids: CASSQAGGGEDQPQHF. The DNA for the CDR3 is TGTGCCAGCAGCCAAGCCGGAGGAGGGGAGGATCAGCCCCAGCATTTT. V gene TRBV4-2 combines with J gene TRBJ1-5; maybe TRBD1 (5 bases). The CDR3 contains 16 residues. The V gene's germline CDR1 is LGHNA and CDR2 YNFKEQ. V was pared by 1 base and J by 5 bases, with 15 bases between.

J is TRBJ2-1 and V is TRBV2, with D possibly matching TRBD1 (6 bases). The V end was cut by 7 bases, the J end by 9 bases, with 7 bases between. The CDR3 is made up of 10 amino acids. CDR1 and CDR2 (germline): SNHLY, FYNNEI. The chain's CDR3 is CASKQGEQFF. The CDR3 DNA follows: TGTGCCAGCAAACAGGGTGAGCAGTTCTTC.

The J gene is TRBJ2-5, the V gene TRBV4-1; D gene unclear. Gene TRBJ2-7 matches the end of the DNA better, so the J call may be wrong. The germline gives CDR1 MGHRA, CDR2 YSYEKL. The CDR3 is made up of 15 amino acids. CDR3 region: CASSQVDGDGNEQYF. In DNA form, the CDR3 reads TGCGCCAGCAGCCAAGTAGACGGAGACGGCAACGAGCAGTACTTC.

This clonotype appeared a few times. The J gene is TRBJ2-7, the V gene TRBV20-1; D is unresolved. This CDR3 has 13 residues. Trimming pared 3 bases from V and 3 bases from J, leaving 12 bases between. Germline CDR1 is DFQATT and CDR2 is SNEGSKA (reference sequence). The CDR3 region has the DNA TGCAGTGCTAGGGACCGGGTAGGCTACGAGCAGTACTTC. Translating it yields CSARDRVGYEQYF.

A few counts support this clonotype. The chain combines TRBV27 with TRBJ2-3; no firm D call. The CDR3 has 14 residues. Germline CDR1 reads MNHEY; CDR2 reads SMNVEV (reference sequence). Trimming pared 2 bases from V and 10 bases from J, leaving 16 bases between. The CDR3 region is CASSLISVRTPQYF. The CDR3 nucleotides are TGTGCCAGCAGTTTAATTTCGGTGCGAACTCCGCAGTATTTT.

This clonotype was recorded a few times. The gene calls are TRBV4-1 and TRBJ2-7; TRBD1 matches at 9 bases. CDR3 length: 15 amino acids. Looked up from germline, CDR1 is MGHRA and CDR2 is YSYEKL. Trimming removed 4 bases from V and 1 base from J; junction bases left unmatched: 5. CDR3 nucleotides: TGCGCCAGCAGCCCAGCCGGGACAGGGTCCTACGAGCAGTACTTC. Protein sequence: CASSPAGTGSYEQYF.

The table lists this clonotype with a count of one. The J gene is TRBJ2-7, the V gene TRBV2; D is unclear. The CDR3 has 15 amino acids. With 3 bases removed from V and 1 base from J, the gap between germline ends came to 13 bases. Germline CDR1 SNHLY, CDR2 FYNNEI. CDR3 coding DNA: TGTGCCAGCAGTGAGGTGAGGCGGAGTTCCTACGAGCAGTACTTC. Protein product: CASSEVRRSSYEQYF.

V is TRBV7-2 and J is TRBJ2-5, with D maybe TRBD2 (5 bases). V shed 0 bases and J shed 4 bases, with 12 bases lying between them. Germline assignment: CDR1 SGHTA and CDR2 FQGNSA. This CDR3 has 15 residues. The CDR3 bases are TGTGCCAGCAGCTTAGCGTCGGGGTTTCTAGAGACCCAGTACTTC. Its protein product is CASSLASGFLETQYF.

This chain joins TRBV20-1 and TRBJ2-1; 11 nucleotides line up with TRBD2. The CDR3 length is 19 residues. Germline trimming cut 1 base from V and 0 bases from J; bases unmatched to any gene: 11. Germline CDR1 is DFQATT and CDR2 is SNEGSKA (reference sequence). DNA for the CDR3: TGCAGTGCTAGAGCAGGCCTAGCGGGGGGTTTTAGCTCCTACAATGAGCAGTTCTTC. Encoded protein: CSARAGLAGGFSSYNEQFF.

V usage is TRBV27 and J usage is TRBJ1-2; 10 bases are a match to TRBD1. Trimming removed 5 bases from V and 5 bases from J; junction bases left unmatched: 11. The germline V gene encodes CDR1 MNHEY and CDR2 SMNVEV (reference sequence). The CDR3 loop spans 16 amino acids. DNA for the CDR3: TGTGCCAGCAGTAATAACCTCGGGACAGGGGATTATGGCTACACCTTC. It encodes CASSNNLGTGDYGYTF.

This clonotype was seen a handful of times. The chain has TRBV29-1 and TRBJ2-5; 11 bases map to TRBD1. The J call could be wrong; TRBJ2-7 is a better fit for the DNA end. The CDR3 has 14 amino acids. Germline lookup yields CDR1 SQVTM and CDR2 ANQGSEA. The chain's CDR3 is CSVSAGTGGIEQYF. The CDR3 coding sequence is TGCAGCGTTTCAGCCGGGACAGGGGGAATCGAGCAGTACTTC.

Note on this clonotype: The junction does not match germline at one end; this may be a read error. J is TRBJ2-1 and V is TRBV5-1; D is perhaps TRBD1 or TRBD2 (5 bases each). The CDR3 has 15 residues. In germline, CDR1 is SGHRS, CDR2 YFSETQ. Here the CDR3 DNA reads TGTGCCAGCAGCTTGGGACCAGGGTTCTACAATGAGCAGTTCTTC. Residues: CASSLGPGFYNEQFF. Filled out from reference TRBV5-1 and TRBJ2-1, the complete variable domain reads KAGVTQTPRYLIKTRGQQVTLSCSPISGHRSVSWYQQTPGQGLQFLFEYFSETQRNKGNFPGRFSGRQFSNSRSEMNVSTLELGDSALYLCASSLGPGFYNEQFFGPGTRLTVL.

As DNA, the CDR3 is TGTGCCAGCGGCGACTGGGGCAGGGGGTATCCCATCTACGAGCAGTACTTC. As protein: CASGDWGRGYPIYEQYF. The chain combines TRBV7-2 with TRBJ2-5; TRBD1 matches 7 bases. The J call is in doubt because the DNA end fits TRBJ2-7 better. CDR3 size: 17 residues. The germline CDR1 and CDR2 sequences are SGHTA and FQGNSA.

The V gene is TRBV12-3 or TRBV12-4, the J gene TRBJ2-5; 9 bases are a match to TRBD2. This CDR3 has 12 amino acids. The ends lost 5 bases at V and 11 bases at J; junction bases unmatched: 6. CDR3 region: CASSPQRGEQYF. CDR3 DNA: TGTGCCAGCAGTCCGCAGCGGGGGGAGCAGTACTTC.

This rearrangement joins TRBV12-3 or TRBV12-4 to TRBJ2-1, with a weak D call TRBD1 (5 bases). The end of the DNA aligns better with TRBJ2-7, so the J call may be wrong. The CDR3 has 14 amino acids. CDR3 region: CASSLEGVDNEQYF. CDR3 bases: TGTGCCAGCAGTCTAGAAGGGGTCGACAATGAGCAGTACTTC.

This clonotype was seen a handful of times. The chain combines TRBV5-1 with TRBJ2-6, with a weak D call TRBD1 (5 bases). V gave up 0 bases and J gave up 0 bases, with 10 bases separating them. The germline CDR1 and CDR2 sequences are SGHRS and YFSETQ. The CDR3 spans 17 residues. The CDR3: CASSLVTGPSGANVLTF. The CDR3 region has the DNA TGCGCCAGCAGCTTGGTCACAGGACCCTCTGGGGCCAACGTCCTGACTTTC. Filled out from reference TRBV5-1 and TRBJ2-6, the complete variable domain reads KAGVTQTPRYLIKTRGQQVTLSCSPISGHRSVSWYQQTPGQGLQFLFEYFSETQRNKGNFPGRFSGRQFSNSRSEMNVSTLELGDSALYLCASSLVTGPSGANVLTFGAGSRLTVL.

CDR3 nucleotide sequence: TGTGCCAGCAGGTCCGGCGACGTTTCCTACGAGCAGTACTTC. It is translated as CASRSGDVSYEQYF. The J gene is TRBJ2-4, the V gene TRBV2, with D unresolved. The end of the DNA fits TRBJ2-7 better, so the J call may be wrong. The CDR3 covers 14 residues. The germline CDR1 and CDR2 sequences are SNHLY and FYNNEI.

This clonotype came up a few times. This chain joins TRBV12-3 or TRBV12-4 and TRBJ2-7; D is perhaps TRBD2 (6 bases). The tail of the sequence fits TRBJ2-5 better, so the J call may be wrong. The CDR3 is 14 amino acids. The CDR3 DNA reads TGTGCCAGCAGTTTAGTAGGCGGGAAGGTGACCCAGTACTTC. As protein: CASSLVGGKVTQYF.

This clonotype was picked up one time. The chain couples TRBV12-3 or TRBV12-4 to TRBJ2-4; a possible D gene is TRBD1 (6 bases). The germline V and J ends were trimmed by 5 bases and 15 bases, with 20 bases remaining between them. This CDR3 comprises 13 residues. CDR3: CASSRTARETRYF. The CDR3, as DNA: TGTGCCAGCAGTAGGACAGCGAGGGAGACCCGGTACTTC.

Remarks on this clonotype: At one boundary the junction diverges from the germline segment, which might be a read error. The chain links TRBV2 to TRBJ2-3; D remains unclear. Germline lookup yields CDR1 SNHLY and CDR2 FYNNEI. This CDR3 spans 11 amino acids. The CDR3 reads CASSEPDTRYF. Here the CDR3 DNA reads TGTGCCAGCAGTGAACCAGATACGCGGTATTTT. Full variable domain (remainder filled in from reference TRBV2 and TRBJ2-3): EPEVTQTPSHQVTQMGQEVILRCVPISNHLYFYWYRQILGQKVEFLVSFYNNEISEKSEIFDDQFSVERPDGSNFTLKIRSTKLEDSAMYFCASSEPDTRYFGPGTRLTVL.

This clonotype came up once. The chain combines TRBV3-1 with TRBJ2-3, with TRBD2 matching 8 bases. CDR1 is LGHDT and CDR2 is YNNKEL in the germline V gene (reference sequence). Losses at the gene ends were 4 bases for V and 6 bases for J; bases not matched to a gene: 12. This CDR3 is built from 16 residues. The CDR3 region has the DNA TGTGCCAGCAGCCCCCGGGGTGGCGGGGGGCTGGATACGCAGTATTTT. Amino acid sequence: CASSPRGGGGLDTQYF.

The rearrangement joins TRBV20-1 to TRBJ2-1; 8 nucleotides align to TRBD2. CDR3 length: 14 amino acids. V shed 6 bases and J 0 bases; nucleotides not matched to a gene: 4. In germline, CDR1 is DFQATT, CDR2 SNEGSKA (reference sequence). The DNA of the CDR3 is TGCAGTGCAAAGGGACTAGTCTCCTACAATGAGCAGTTCTTC. This translates into CSAKGLVSYNEQFF.

The V and J genes are TRBV6-5 and TRBJ2-5; 10 nucleotides line up with TRBD1. J lost 4 bases, V lost 0 bases, and 5 bases had no gene match. The germline CDR1 and CDR2 sequences are MNHEY and SVGAGI. The CDR3 length is 16 residues. CDR3 in amino acids: CASSYSGQGYGETQYF. In nucleotides, the CDR3 is TGTGCCAGCAGTTACTCGGGACAGGGGTACGGAGAGACCCAGTACTTC.

This clonotype was seen only a few times. The J gene is TRBJ2-7, the V gene TRBV29-1; D tentatively fits TRBD1 or TRBD2 (5 bases each). Trimming cost V 7 bases and J 4 bases, with 23 bases left between them. CDR1 and CDR2 (germline): SQVTM, ANQGSEA. The CDR3 loop spans 15 amino acids. As DNA, the CDR3 is TGCAGCGCCGTAGGTAGGAGAAGGGGCGGGTACGAGCAGTACTTC. Its protein is CSAVGRRRGGYEQYF.